These T cell receptor beta chains were read from a single sample in a study of circulating and synovial CD4+ cells in juvenile arthritis. Profiled with immunoSEQ multiplex PCR; TCRdb holds only in-frame clones, not every one. The repertoire holds 14,000 or so clones, with roughly 88% as singletons. Input material: CD4+ T cells from synovial fluid. These receptors all stem from a human patient with juvenile idiopathic arthritis. Some clones in this sample may be carry-over from other donors' samples. Each CDR3 is given with its conserved first and last residue. The D gene is left open where the match is weak. Some rows mark clone size as missing; the rest say once, few, many or name a class of expanded clone.

d_call	clone_size	v_call	j_call	cdr3_aa	cdr3_nt
-	few	TRBV6-4	TRBJ2-1	CASSGGQGGGSEQFF	TGTGCCAGCAGTGGAGGACAGGGAGGGGGCAGTGAGCAGTTCTTC
-	-	TRBV27	TRBJ2-3	CASSLGPGVGQYF	TGTGCCAGCAGTTTAGGGCCAGGGGTGGGACAGTATTTT
TRBD1	-	TRBV6-1	TRBJ1-1	CASPPQGGIYTEAFF	TGTGCCAGCCCGCCCCAGGGGGGTATTTACACTGAAGCTTTCTTT
TRBD1	-	TRBV25-1	TRBJ1-2	CASSPRTGGRYGYTF	TGTGCCAGCAGTCCACGGACAGGGGGCAGGTATGGCTACACCTTC
TRBD2	once	TRBV5-6	TRBJ2-1	CASSAWGGVYNEQFF	TGTGCCAGCAGCGCTTGGGGGGGGGTCTACAATGAGCAGTTCTTC
TRBD1	-	TRBV27	TRBJ2-4	CASSLSMTGGSRNIQYF	TGTGCCAGCAGTTTATCGATGACAGGGGGAAGTAGAAACATTCAGTACTTC
-	few	TRBV4-1	TRBJ2-7	CASSHPQGSYEQYF	TGCGCCAGCAGCCACCCCCAGGGCTCCTACGAGCAGTACTTC
-	-	TRBV4-1	TRBJ2-7	CASSQDLRDYNIGQYF	TGCGCCAGCAGCCAAGATCTGAGAGACTATAATATCGGGCAGTACTTC
TRBD1	-	TRBV28	TRBJ1-6	CASRGTETWSSYNSPLHF	TGTGCCAGCAGGGGGACAGAGACCTGGTCCTCCTATAATTCCCCCCTCCACTTT
-	-	TRBV21-1	TRBJ2-6	CASSKAPGGGQSLSSGANVLTF	TGTGCCAGCAGCAAAGCACCGGGGGGCGGGCAATCCCTAAGCTCTGGGGCCAACGTCCTGACTTTC
-	-	TRBV5-4	TRBJ2-3	CASSLGGDGGLDTQYF	TGTGCCAGCAGCTTGGGGGGGGATGGGGGATTGGATACGCAGTATTTT
-	-	TRBV13	TRBJ2-3	CASSSAALYTQYF	TGTGCCAGCAGCTCCGCAGCGCTATATACGCAGTATTTT
-	few	TRBV5-6	TRBJ1-2	CASSSLYGYTF	TGTGCCAGCAGCAGTCTATATGGCTACACCTTC
TRBD1	-	TRBV19	TRBJ1-1	CASSKGQAGAEAFF	TGTGCCAGTAGTAAGGGACAGGCAGGGGCTGAAGCTTTCTTT
-	-	TRBV30	TRBJ1-4	CAWSRGRGAEKLFF	TGTGCCTGGAGTAGGGGGAGGGGAGCCGAAAAACTGTTTTTT
TRBD2	-	TRBV5-1	TRBJ2-2	CASSLGASGYTGELFF	TGCGCCAGCAGCTTGGGGGCTAGCGGGTACACCGGGGAGCTGTTTTTT
TRBD2	-	TRBV4-2	TRBJ2-7	CASSLRSGGASYEQYF	TGTGCCAGCAGCCTACGTAGCGGGGGGGCTTCGTACGAGCAGTACTTC
TRBD1	-	TRBV5-1	TRBJ2-7	CASSDGQGGEQYF	TGCGCCAGCAGCGATGGACAGGGGGGGGAGCAGTACTTC
-	-	TRBV30	TRBJ2-2	CAWSAIEAGELFF	TGTGCCTGGAGCGCTATAGAGGCCGGGGAGCTGTTTTTT
-	-	TRBV7-3	TRBJ2-1	CASSLTSYNEQFF	TGTGCCAGCAGCTTAACGAGTTACAATGAGCAGTTCTTC
-	-	TRBV5-4	TRBJ2-1	CASSLAGLILYNEQFF	TGTGCCAGCAGCTTGGCCGGACTGATCCTTTACAATGAGCAGTTCTTC
TRBD1	-	TRBV18	TRBJ1-6	CASSIDRASPLHF	TGTGCCAGCTCTATCGACAGGGCCTCACCCCTCCACTTT
-	-	TRBV6-5	TRBJ2-7	CASTNGGDYEQYF	TGTGCCAGCACGAACGGGGGAGACTACGAGCAGTACTTC
-	-	TRBV21-1	TRBJ2-6	CASSKGDCALRANVLTF	TGTGCCAGCAGCAAAGGGGACTGCGCTTTGAGGGCCAACGTCCTGACTTTC
-	-	TRBV29-1	TRBJ2-2	CSVATFSDNTGELFF	TGCAGCGTTGCCACGTTTAGCGATAACACCGGGGAGCTGTTTTTT
TRBD1	few	TRBV5-6	TRBJ1-3	CASSLGGGGAYSGNTIYF	TGTGCCAGCAGCTTGGGAGGAGGGGGCGCGTACTCTGGAAACACCATATATTTT
TRBD2	-	TRBV2	TRBJ2-1	CASSAETSGSNEQFF	TGTGCCAGCAGTGCGGAGACTAGCGGGTCCAATGAGCAGTTCTTC
TRBD1	medium-sized	TRBV5-4	TRBJ1-3	CASSLGGGGAYSGNTIYF	TGTGCCAGCAGCTTGGGAGGAGGGGGCGCGTACTCTGGAAACACCATATATTTT
-	-	TRBV5-1	TRBJ1-6	CASSEGDYNSPLHF	TGCGCCAGCAGCGAGGGCGACTATAATTCCCCCCTCCACTTT
-	few	TRBV30	TRBJ1-1	CAWSPSGNTEAFF	TGTGCCTGGAGCCCTTCGGGGAACACTGAAGCTTTCTTT
TRBD2	-	TRBV29-1	TRBJ2-3	CSVAPSGGSTDTQYF	TGCAGCGTTGCTCCTAGCGGGGGGAGCACAGATACGCAGTATTTT
-	few	TRBV7-9	TRBJ2-7	CASSPRVASEQYF	TGTGCCAGCAGCCCGAGGGTGGCGTCCGAGCAGTACTTC
-	-	TRBV10-3	TRBJ2-7	CAISGSTGAYEQYF	TGTGCCATCAGTGGATCTACCGGAGCTTACGAGCAGTACTTC
-	-	TRBV7-2	TRBJ2-7	CASSPRLTSYEQYF	TGTGCCAGCAGCCCGCGGCTAACTTCCTACGAGCAGTACTTC
-	-	TRBV11-1	TRBJ2-5	CASSLGQVQETQYF	TGTGCCAGCAGCTTAGGACAGGTACAAGAGACCCAGTACTTC
-	-	TRBV30	TRBJ2-4	CSIGGLAKNIQYF	TGTTCAATCGGGGGACTAGCCAAAAACATTCAGTACTTC